The 13 T cell receptor beta chains below all came from one sample that was sequenced in a study of T cell responses to AZD1222 COVID-19 vaccine. Sequenced by immunoSEQ multiplex PCR; TCRdb stores in-frame clones only, minus some. The sample consists of roughly 180,000 clones, approximately 90% of them appearing once. The material was peripheral blood, obtained 28 days after the second AZD1222 dose. The receptors originated from an adult who received the AZD1222 COVID-19 vaccine.

The chain carries TRBV7-2 and TRBJ1-3; unclear D gene. The CDR3 runs to 16 residues. V was shortened by 0 bases and J by 0 bases, with 9 bases between the two germline ends. The germline gives CDR1 SGHTA, CDR2 FQGNSA. DNA of the CDR3: TGTGCCAGCAGCTTAGCAGAATACTTCTCTGGAAACACCATATATTTT. It encodes CASSLAEYFSGNTIYF.

The chain joins TRBV2 to TRBJ1-3; D is unresolved. The CDR3 spans 14 residues. V was pared by 6 bases and J by 2 bases, with 11 bases between. The germline V gene encodes CDR1 SNHLY and CDR2 FYNNEI. CDR3 nucleotide sequence: TGTGCCAGCAGCAACTTAGTCCCTGGAAACACCATATATTTT. Translation: CASSNLVPGNTIYF.

The V call is TRBV29-1, the J call TRBJ1-5, with D possibly TRBD1 on 5 matching bases. CDR1 and CDR2 from the germline V gene are SQVTM and ANQGSEA. This CDR3 spans 12 amino acids. Trimming removed 4 bases at V and 7 bases at J, with 11 bases between. CDR3 bases: TGCAGCGTTGGGCAGGGTAGGCAGCCCCAGCATTTT. Amino acid sequence: CSVGQGRQPQHF.

This sequence joins TRBV13 and TRBJ2-1; 7 bases are a match to TRBD2. The CDR3 extends over 16 amino acids. V lost 6 bases and J lost 1; bases outside the gene matches: 9. Germline V gives CDR1 PRHDT, CDR2 FYEKMQ (reference sequence). The CDR3 DNA is TGTGCCAGCAGTCCAAGCGGGGCCATTTCCTACAATGAGCAGTTCTTC. As protein: CASSPSGAISYNEQFF.

This rearrangement joins TRBV15 to TRBJ1-1, with 8 nucleotides matching TRBD1. The CDR3 covers 15 residues. V gave up 0 bases and J gave up 11 bases; unmatched junction bases: 11. Germline assignment: CDR1 LNHNV and CDR2 YYDKDF (reference sequence). CDR3 DNA: TGTGCCACCAGCAGAGATCGGGGACAGGTGGGCTCGGCTTTCTTT. Translation: CATSRDRGQVGSAFF. Supplemented by reference TRBV15 and TRBJ1-1, the full variable domain reads DAMVIQNPRYQVTQFGKPVTLSCSQTLNHNVMYWYQQKSSQAPKLLFHYYDKDFNNEADTPDNFQSRRPNTSFCFLDIRSPGLGDTAMYLCATSRDRGQVGSAFFGQGTRLTVV.

The chain is built from TRBV6-5 and TRBJ2-1, with D possibly being TRBD1 (5 bases). Per the germline V gene, CDR1 is MNHEY and CDR2 is SVGAGI. V was pared by 0 bases and J by 8 bases, with 8 bases between. There are 13 residues in the CDR3. CDR3 DNA sequence: TGTGCCAGCAGTTACTCGTGGGGCGATGAGCAGTTCTTC. It translates to CASSYSWGDEQFF.

V is TRBV4-2 and J is TRBJ2-1, with D uncertain. This CDR3 spans 15 amino acids. Germline V CDR1 and CDR2: LGHNA, YNFKEQ. V lost 0 bases, J lost 5 bases, and 11 bases lay in between. The CDR3 loop is CASSQDEARNNEQFF. As DNA, the CDR3 is TGTGCCAGCAGCCAAGATGAGGCGAGGAACAATGAGCAGTTCTTC.

The chain recombines TRBV19 with TRBJ1-1; possibly TRBD1 for D (5 bases). The germline gives CDR1 LNHDA, CDR2 SQIVND (reference sequence). CDR3 length: 16 amino acids. Trimming shortened V by 1 base and J by 4 bases, and 16 bases separated the two germline ends. DNA of the CDR3: TGTGCCAGTAGTATAGGGACAATCGGGTCAGGCACTGAAGCTTTCTTT. This gives the protein CASSIGTIGSGTEAFF.

CDR3 in DNA: TGTGCCAGCAGCCGGGGGGCCGAGTCAAGTGAGCAGTTCTTC. This gives the protein CASSRGAESSEQFF. The chain carries TRBV9 and TRBJ2-1; tentatively, D is TRBD2 (7 bases). Germline V gives CDR1 SGDLS, CDR2 YYNGEE. Trimming removed 4 bases from V and 9 bases from J, with 17 bases in between. The CDR3 runs 14 residues.

The chain joins TRBV6-2 or TRBV6-3 to TRBJ1-2; D unresolved. V shed 0 bases and J shed 4 bases, with 12 bases lying between them. This CDR3 has 15 amino acids. From germline, CDR1 is MNHEY and CDR2 SVGEGT. The CDR3 is CASSYSGQLSYGYTF. As DNA, the CDR3 is TGTGCCAGCAGTTACTCCGGCCAATTGAGCTATGGCTACACCTTC.

The rearrangement joins TRBV19 to TRBJ1-1; D is perhaps TRBD1 (6 bases). The CDR3 is made up of 13 amino acids. Trimming pared 7 bases from V and 1 base from J, leaving 10 bases between. CDR1 and CDR2 from the germline V gene are LNHDA and SQIVND (reference sequence). CDR3: CASTWTENTEAFF. Here the CDR3 DNA reads TGTGCCAGTACCTGGACAGAGAACACTGAAGCTTTCTTT.

The chain joins TRBV6-2 or TRBV6-3 to TRBJ2-7; 8 bases map to TRBD2. The J segment lost 2 bases and the V segment lost 2 bases, leaving 8 bases of the junction unmatched. Germline lookup yields CDR1 MNHEY and CDR2 SVGEGT. The CDR3 is 16 amino acids. The CDR3 DNA reads TGTGCCAGCAGTTACAAGCCTAGCGGGCTCCCCTACGAGCAGTACTTC. Residues: CASSYKPSGLPYEQYF.

The chain combines TRBV12-5 with TRBJ1-2; 9 bases map to TRBD1. The CDR3 is 16 amino acids. The germline gives CDR1 LGHNT, CDR2 FRNRAP. V dropped 0 bases and J dropped 5; count of bases not matched to a gene: 7. The CDR3, as DNA: TGTGCTAGTGGTTTGGTACTGGACAGGGGATCATATGGCTACACCTTC. It translates to CASGLVLDRGSYGYTF. The full variable domain, its missing parts supplied by reference TRBV12-5 and TRBJ1-2, is DARVTQTPRHKVTEMGQEVTMRCQPILGHNTVFWYRQTMMQGLELLAYFRNRAPLDDSGMPKDRFSAEMPDATLATLKIQPSEPRDSAVYFCASGLVLDRGSYGYTFGSGTRLTVV.